The 20 T cell receptor beta chains listed next were all sequenced from one sample in a study of blood T cells in healthy people across ages. A J-beta primer mix and a sample-barcoded 5' primer were used in a second PCR of roughly 6 to 11 cycles. Via MiXCR, TCRdb re-called the 5' RACE reads, giving one row per CDR3 protein. The sample holds 890,000 or so distinct CDR3 sequences; around 68% are singletons and the top ten take 25% to 35%. The sample comprised blood. These receptors were obtained from a man aged 25 to 40 in good health.

This chain links TRBV2 with TRBJ2-1; D gene unclear. The CDR3 is made up of 12 amino acids. Trimming took 5 bases from V and 5 from J, leaving 7 bases between them. Germline-derived CDR1 and CDR2 are SNHLY and FYNNEI. The CDR3 is CASSIYHNEQFF. The CDR3 DNA reads as TGTGCCAGCAGTATCTATCACAATGAGCAGTTCTTC.

This chain joins TRBV7-3 and TRBJ2-1; D perhaps matches TRBD1 (6 bases). The CDR3 consists of 14 residues. The V end lost 2 bases, the J end lost 7 bases, and 12 bases lay between the germline ends. CDR1 is SGHTA, CDR2 FQGTGA, per germline. CDR3 loop: CASSLGDTLNEQFF. For the CDR3, the DNA is TGTGCCAGCAGCTTAGGGGACACCCTGAATGAGCAGTTCTTC.

V usage is TRBV12-3 or TRBV12-4 and J usage is TRBJ1-1; no reliable D call. There are 14 residues in the CDR3. V lost 6 bases and J lost 1, with 12 bases in between. In nucleotides, the CDR3 is TGTGCCAGCAGGCCTGAGAGGCCGAACACTGAAGCTTTCTTT. Its protein product is CASRPERPNTEAFF.

V gene TRBV14 combines with J gene TRBJ2-5; 11 bases match TRBD2. The CDR3 is made up of 17 amino acids. The germline gives CDR1 SGHDN, CDR2 FVKESK. The J segment lost 5 bases and the V segment lost 0 bases, leaving 8 bases of the junction unmatched. CDR3 loop: CASSQDLSGGAVETQYF. The CDR3, as DNA: TGTGCCAGCAGCCAAGACCTTAGCGGGGGGGCCGTCGAGACCCAGTACTTC.

This chain uses TRBV4-3 with TRBJ2-4, with D perhaps TRBD1 (7 bases). The J call may be in error: the DNA end matches TRBJ2-7 better. This CDR3 has 15 amino acids. The germline CDR1 and CDR2 sequences are LGHNA and YSLEER. The CDR3, as DNA: TGCGCCAGCAGCCAAGGTCGCCAGGGGGGCTACGAGCAGTACTTC. Protein sequence: CASSQGRQGGYEQYF.

The chain joins TRBV4-3 to TRBJ1-1; D gene unclear. CDR1 is LGHNA and CDR2 is YSLEER in the germline V gene. There are 15 residues in the CDR3. Trimming took 1 base from V and 3 from J, leaving 12 bases between them. CDR3 region: CASSQVESFYTEAFF. DNA of the CDR3: TGCGCCAGCAGCCAAGTAGAGTCATTTTACACTGAAGCTTTCTTT.

Remarks on this clonotype: This may stem from a read error, because a much larger clone lies one nucleotide away. The J gene is TRBJ2-5, the V gene TRBV9, with D uncertain. There are 12 residues in the CDR3. The germline V gene encodes CDR1 SGDLS and CDR2 YYNGEE. V shed 0 bases and J shed 11 bases, with 11 bases lying between them. The CDR3 loop is CASSVDRYEQYF. CDR3 nucleotide sequence: TGTGCCAGCAGCGTAGATAGGTATGAGCAGTACTTC.

CDR3 loop: CASSDYRHLSYEQYF. The CDR3 DNA is TGTGCCAGCAGTGACTACAGGCACCTCTCCTACGAGCAGTACTTC. J is TRBJ2-7 and V is TRBV6-1, with TRBD1 as a possible D gene (5 bases). The CDR3 consists of 15 residues. The germline gives CDR1 MNHNS, CDR2 SASEGT. Trimming removed 3 bases from V and 0 bases from J, with 12 bases in between.

This chain uses TRBV4-3 with TRBJ2-7, with unresolved D. This CDR3 comprises 15 residues. Germline CDR1 reads LGHNA; CDR2 reads YSLEER. V shed 2 bases and J shed 4 bases, with 15 bases lying between them. DNA of the CDR3: TGCGCCAGCAGCCAACGAACGTGGGGTGGATACGAGCAGTACTTC. Translated, it gives CASSQRTWGGYEQYF.

About this clonotype itself: Germline and junction disagree at one end, which may indicate a read error. This chain joins TRBV2 and TRBJ1-5; D remains ambiguous. Germline CDR1 reads SNHLY; CDR2 reads FYNNEI. The CDR3 consists of 14 residues. The CDR3 here is CASSGRTGNQPLHF. In DNA form, the CDR3 reads TGTGCCAGCAGTGGACGGACGGGGAATCAGCCCCTGCATTTT. Looking up the rest from reference TRBV2 and TRBJ1-5 gives the full variable domain: EPEVTQTPSHQVTQMGQEVILRCVPISNHLYFYWYRQILGQKVEFLVSFYNNEISEKSEIFDDQFSVERPDGSNFTLKIRSTKLEDSAMYFCASSGRTGNQPLHFGDGTRLSIL.

V is TRBV14 and J is TRBJ2-7; 8 nucleotides agree with TRBD1. Germline CDR1 SGHDN, CDR2 FVKESK. The CDR3 runs 15 residues. V was pared by 5 bases and J by 1 base, with 7 bases of the junction left unmatched. Written as DNA, the CDR3 is TGTGCCAGCAGCAGCCGGGACAGGCCTTCCTACGAGCAGTACTTC. This codes for CASSSRDRPSYEQYF.

This clonotype was detected a few times. This chain joins TRBV7-8 and TRBJ2-5; D unresolved. CDR1 SGHVS and CDR2 FQNEAQ come from the germline V gene. Trimming took off 0 bases at V and 5 bases at J, with 7 bases between the two ends. The CDR3 sequence is 13 residues long. In nucleotides, the CDR3 is TGTGCCAGCAGCTTAGCCTCTGGTGAGACCCAGTACTTC. It specifies CASSLASGETQYF.

This rearrangement joins TRBV3-1 to TRBJ2-4, with D possibly TRBD1 on 5 matching bases. This CDR3 comprises 19 residues. Germline V lookup: CDR1 LGHDT, CDR2 YNNKEL (reference sequence). The V end was cut by 0 bases, the J end by 7 bases, with 25 bases between. The CDR3 reads CASSQENGLRTNPSNIQYF. The CDR3 bases are TGTGCCAGCAGCCAAGAAAACGGTTTGAGGACAAATCCGAGTAACATTCAGTACTTC.

The chain couples TRBV6-4 to TRBJ1-6; D remains unclear. The germline V gene encodes CDR1 MRHNA and CDR2 SNTAGT. The CDR3 loop spans 14 amino acids. V was clipped by 6 bases and J by 13 bases, with 19 bases between them. The CDR3 here is CASRQDGVDDPLHF. The CDR3 nucleotides read TGTGCCAGCAGGCAAGACGGAGTAGATGATCCCCTCCACTTT.

This clonotype occurred a few times. This rearrangement joins TRBV29-1 to TRBJ2-5; 8 bases are shared with TRBD1. J lost 1 base, V lost 6 bases, and 4 bases had no gene match. The germline V gene has CDR1 SQVTM and CDR2 ANQGSEA. This CDR3 contains 13 residues. CDR3 region: CSVLGTGQETQYF. In nucleotides, the CDR3 is TGCAGCGTCCTAGGGACAGGCCAAGAGACCCAGTACTTC.

The genes are TRBV10-3 and TRBJ2-1; tentative D call: TRBD2 (5 bases). Germline CDR1 ENHRY, CDR2 SYGVKD. Trimming took 3 bases from V and 2 from J, leaving 11 bases between them. The CDR3 totals 15 residues. CDR3 loop: CAISETSPAYNEQFF. Written as DNA, the CDR3 is TGTGCCATCAGTGAAACTAGTCCTGCCTACAATGAGCAGTTCTTC.

This clonotype was seen more than once but under ten times. This sequence joins TRBV12-3 or TRBV12-4 and TRBJ1-2; no firm D call. The length of the CDR3 is 13 residues. The V gene lost 6 bases and the J gene lost 5 bases, with 13 bases spanning the gap. In DNA form, the CDR3 reads TGTGCCAGCAGCCCCGGGCCTGAATATGGCTACACCTTC. Amino acid sequence: CASSPGPEYGYTF.

DNA for the CDR3: TGTGCCAGCAGCCGACAGGGCACTAACTATGGCTACACCTTC. This codes for CASSRQGTNYGYTF. The rearrangement links TRBV6-5 to TRBJ1-2; the match to TRBD1 covers 7 bases. V trimming: 6 bases; J trimming: 0 bases; junction bases outside the gene matches: 4. Per germline, CDR1 MNHEY and CDR2 SVGAGI. The CDR3 extends over 14 amino acids.

This clonotype appeared many times. The chain employs TRBV3-1 and TRBJ1-1; D gene uncertain. Trimming stripped 1 base from V and 1 base from J, with 7 bases between. Germline V gene sequence: CDR1 LGHDT, CDR2 YNNKEL (reference sequence). The CDR3 sequence is 14 residues long. The CDR3 nucleotides read TGTGCCAGCAGCCAAGTATCCCGGAACACTGAAGCTTTCTTT. It is translated as CASSQVSRNTEAFF.

V is TRBV6-1 and J is TRBJ2-1; TRBD2 agrees at 11 bases. The CDR3 consists of 15 residues. V dropped 8 bases and J dropped 5; count of bases not matched to a gene: 8. The germline CDR1 and CDR2 sequences are MNHNS and SASEGT. The CDR3 sequence is CASLSTSGADNEQFF. CDR3 in DNA: TGTGCCAGCCTTTCGACTAGCGGGGCGGACAATGAGCAGTTCTTC.